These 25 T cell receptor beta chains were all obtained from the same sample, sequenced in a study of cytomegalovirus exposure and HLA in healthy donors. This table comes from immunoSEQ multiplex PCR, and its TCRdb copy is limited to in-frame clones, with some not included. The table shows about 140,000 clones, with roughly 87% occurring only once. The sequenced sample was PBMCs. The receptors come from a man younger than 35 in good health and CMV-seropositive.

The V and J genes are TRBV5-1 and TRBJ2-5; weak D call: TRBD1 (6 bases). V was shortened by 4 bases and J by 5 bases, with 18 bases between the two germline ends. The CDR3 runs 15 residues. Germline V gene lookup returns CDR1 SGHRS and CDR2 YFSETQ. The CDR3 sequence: CASSHQQGTGETQYF. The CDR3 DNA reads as TGCGCCAGCAGCCACCAACAGGGCACGGGGGAGACCCAGTACTTC. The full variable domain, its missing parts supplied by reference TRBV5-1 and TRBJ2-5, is KAGVTQTPRYLIKTRGQQVTLSCSPISGHRSVSWYQQTPGQGLQFLFEYFSETQRNKGNFPGRFSGRQFSNSRSEMNVSTLELGDSALYLCASSHQQGTGETQYFGPGTRLLVL.

The CDR3 nucleotides read TGTGCCAGCAGCACCATGAAGGAGAAATTGACCTACGAGCAGTACTTC. Its translation is CASSTMKEKLTYEQYF. The gene calls are TRBV21-1 and TRBJ2-7; TRBD2, the table's D call, was not compared with the DNA. TRBV21-1 is marked as a pseudogene. The CDR3 covers 16 residues.

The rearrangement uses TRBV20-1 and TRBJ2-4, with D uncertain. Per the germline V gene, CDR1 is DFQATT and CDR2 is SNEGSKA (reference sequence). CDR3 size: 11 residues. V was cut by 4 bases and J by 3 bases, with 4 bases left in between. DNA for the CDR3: TGCAGTGCTATAGTCAAAAACATTCAGTACTTC. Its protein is CSAIVKNIQYF.

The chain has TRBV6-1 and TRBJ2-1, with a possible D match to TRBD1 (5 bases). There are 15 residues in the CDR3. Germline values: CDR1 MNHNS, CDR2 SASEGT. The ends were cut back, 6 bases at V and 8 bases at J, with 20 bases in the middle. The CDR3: CASSPNVRGRDEQFF. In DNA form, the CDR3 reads TGTGCCAGCAGCCCCAACGTTAGGGGTAGAGATGAGCAGTTCTTC.

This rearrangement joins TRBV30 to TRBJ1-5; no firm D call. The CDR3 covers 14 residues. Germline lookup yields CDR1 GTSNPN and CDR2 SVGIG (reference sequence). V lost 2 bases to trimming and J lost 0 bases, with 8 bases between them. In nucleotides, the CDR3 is TGTGCCTGGAGTACACACTATAGCAATCAGCCCCAGCATTTT. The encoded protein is CAWSTHYSNQPQHF.

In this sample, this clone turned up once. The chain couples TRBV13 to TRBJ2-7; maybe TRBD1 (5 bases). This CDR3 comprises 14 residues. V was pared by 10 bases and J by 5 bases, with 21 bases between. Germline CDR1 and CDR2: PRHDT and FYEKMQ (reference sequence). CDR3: CAIGLDGLGDEQYF. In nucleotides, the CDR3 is TGTGCCATCGGCCTGGACGGTTTAGGGGACGAGCAGTACTTC. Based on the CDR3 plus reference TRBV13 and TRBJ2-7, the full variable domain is AAGVIQSPRHLIKEKRETATLKCYPIPRHDTVYWYQQGPGQDPQFLISFYEKMQSDKGSIPDRFSAQQFSDYHSELNMSSLELGDSALYFCAIGLDGLGDEQYFGPGTRLTVT.

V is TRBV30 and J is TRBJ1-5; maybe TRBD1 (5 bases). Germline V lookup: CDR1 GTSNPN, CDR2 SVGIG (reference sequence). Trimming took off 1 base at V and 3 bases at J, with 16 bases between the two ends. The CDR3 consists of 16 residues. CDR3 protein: CAWSGLGLNINQPQHF. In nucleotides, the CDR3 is TGTGCCTGGAGTGGCCTGGGACTGAATATCAATCAGCCCCAGCATTTT.

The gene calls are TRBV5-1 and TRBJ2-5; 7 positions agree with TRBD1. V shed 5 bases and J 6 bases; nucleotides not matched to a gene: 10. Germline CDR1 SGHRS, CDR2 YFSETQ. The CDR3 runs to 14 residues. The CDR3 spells CASSLPYRGKTQYF. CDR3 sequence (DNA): TGCGCCAGCAGTTTACCATACAGGGGAAAGACCCAGTACTTC. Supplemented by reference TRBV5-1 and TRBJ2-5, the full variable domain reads KAGVTQTPRYLIKTRGQQVTLSCSPISGHRSVSWYQQTPGQGLQFLFEYFSETQRNKGNFPGRFSGRQFSNSRSEMNVSTLELGDSALYLCASSLPYRGKTQYFGPGTRLLVL.

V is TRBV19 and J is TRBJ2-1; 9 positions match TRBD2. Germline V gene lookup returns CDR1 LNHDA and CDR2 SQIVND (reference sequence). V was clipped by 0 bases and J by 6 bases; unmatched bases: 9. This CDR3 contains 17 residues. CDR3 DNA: TGTGCCAGTAGTATAGATAAAAGGGCGGGAGGGGGCAATGAGCAGTTCTTC. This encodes CASSIDKRAGGGNEQFF.

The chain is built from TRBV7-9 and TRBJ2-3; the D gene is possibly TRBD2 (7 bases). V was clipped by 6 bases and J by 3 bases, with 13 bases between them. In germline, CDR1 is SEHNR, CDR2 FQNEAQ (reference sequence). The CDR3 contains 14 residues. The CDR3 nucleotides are TGTGCCAGCAGGTCGGGGGGCGGGACAGATACGCAGTATTTT. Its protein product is CASRSGGGTDTQYF.

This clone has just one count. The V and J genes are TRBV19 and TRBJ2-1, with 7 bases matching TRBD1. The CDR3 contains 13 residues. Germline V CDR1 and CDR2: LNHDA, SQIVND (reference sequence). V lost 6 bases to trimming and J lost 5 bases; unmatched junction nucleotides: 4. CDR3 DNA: TGTGCCAGTAGGGACAGGACAAACAATGAGCAGTTCTTC. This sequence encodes CASRDRTNNEQFF.

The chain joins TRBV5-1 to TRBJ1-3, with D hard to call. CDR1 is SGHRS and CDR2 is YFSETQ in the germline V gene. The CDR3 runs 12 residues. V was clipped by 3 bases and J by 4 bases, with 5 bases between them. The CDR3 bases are TGCGCCAGCAGCTCCGAGGGAAACACCATATATTTT. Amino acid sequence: CASSSEGNTIYF.

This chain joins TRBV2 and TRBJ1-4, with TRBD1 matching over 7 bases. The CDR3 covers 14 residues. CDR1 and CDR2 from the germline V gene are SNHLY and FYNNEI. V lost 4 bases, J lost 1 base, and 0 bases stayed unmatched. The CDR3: CASSGQGTNEKLFF. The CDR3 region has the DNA TGTGCCAGCAGTGGACAGGGAACTAATGAAAAACTGTTTTTT.

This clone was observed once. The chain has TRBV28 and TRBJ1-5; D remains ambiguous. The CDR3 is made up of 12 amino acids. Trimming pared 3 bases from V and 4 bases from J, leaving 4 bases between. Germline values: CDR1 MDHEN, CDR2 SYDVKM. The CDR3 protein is CASSFSNQPQHF. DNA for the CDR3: TGTGCCAGCAGTTTTAGTAATCAGCCCCAGCATTTT.

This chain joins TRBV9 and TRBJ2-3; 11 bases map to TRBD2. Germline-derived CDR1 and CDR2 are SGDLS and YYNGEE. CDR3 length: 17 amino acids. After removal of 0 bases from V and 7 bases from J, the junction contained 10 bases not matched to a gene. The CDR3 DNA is TGTGCCAGCAGCGTAGGCCTAGCGGGGGGTCTTACCCATACGCAGTATTTT. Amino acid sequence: CASSVGLAGGLTHTQYF.

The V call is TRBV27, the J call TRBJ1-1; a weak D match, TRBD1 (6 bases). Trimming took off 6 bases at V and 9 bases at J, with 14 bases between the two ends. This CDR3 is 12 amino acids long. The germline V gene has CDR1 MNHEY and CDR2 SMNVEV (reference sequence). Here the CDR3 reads CASREGGRKAFF. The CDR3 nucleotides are TGTGCCAGCAGAGAGGGGGGGCGCAAAGCTTTCTTT.

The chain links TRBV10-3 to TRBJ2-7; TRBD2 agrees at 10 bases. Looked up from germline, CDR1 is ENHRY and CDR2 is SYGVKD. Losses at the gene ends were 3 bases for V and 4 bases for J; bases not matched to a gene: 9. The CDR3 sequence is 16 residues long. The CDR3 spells CAISDLGSGRGYEQYF. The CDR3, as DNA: TGTGCCATCAGTGACCTCGGGAGCGGGAGGGGGTACGAGCAGTACTTC.

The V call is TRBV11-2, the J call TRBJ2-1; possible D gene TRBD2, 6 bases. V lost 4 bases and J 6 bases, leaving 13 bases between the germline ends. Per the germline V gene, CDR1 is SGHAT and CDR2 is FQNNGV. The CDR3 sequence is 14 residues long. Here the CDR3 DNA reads TGTGCCAGCAGCTCCCTTACAGCGGGCAATGAGCAGTTCTTC. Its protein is CASSSLTAGNEQFF.

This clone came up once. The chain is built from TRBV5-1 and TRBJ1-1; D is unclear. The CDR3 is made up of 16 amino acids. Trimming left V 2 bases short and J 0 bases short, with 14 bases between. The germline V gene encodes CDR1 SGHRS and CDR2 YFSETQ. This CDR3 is CASSLVAPPMNTEAFF. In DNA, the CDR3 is TGCGCCAGCAGCTTAGTGGCCCCCCCCATGAACACTGAAGCTTTCTTT. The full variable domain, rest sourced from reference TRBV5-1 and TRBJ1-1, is KAGVTQTPRYLIKTRGQQVTLSCSPISGHRSVSWYQQTPGQGLQFLFEYFSETQRNKGNFPGRFSGRQFSNSRSEMNVSTLELGDSALYLCASSLVAPPMNTEAFFGQGTRLTVV.

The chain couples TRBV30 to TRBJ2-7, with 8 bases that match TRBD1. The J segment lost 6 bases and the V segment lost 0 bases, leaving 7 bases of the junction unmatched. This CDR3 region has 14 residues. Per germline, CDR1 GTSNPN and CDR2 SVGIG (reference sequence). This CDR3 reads CAWSVSQGASEQYF. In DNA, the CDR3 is TGTGCCTGGAGTGTCTCTCAGGGGGCGAGCGAGCAGTACTTC.

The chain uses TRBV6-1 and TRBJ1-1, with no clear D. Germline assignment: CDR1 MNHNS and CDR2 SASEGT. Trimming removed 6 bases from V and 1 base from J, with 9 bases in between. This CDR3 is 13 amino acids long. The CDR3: CASRPTENTEAFF. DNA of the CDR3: TGTGCCAGCAGACCCACAGAGAACACTGAAGCTTTCTTT.

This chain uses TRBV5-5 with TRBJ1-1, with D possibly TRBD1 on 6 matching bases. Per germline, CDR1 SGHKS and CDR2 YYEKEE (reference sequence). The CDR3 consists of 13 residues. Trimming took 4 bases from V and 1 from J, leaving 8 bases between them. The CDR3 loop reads CASSKQGNTEAFF. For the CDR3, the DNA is TGTGCCAGCAGCAAACAGGGGAACACTGAAGCTTTCTTT.

Here the CDR3 DNA reads TGTGCCAGCTCACCCCGTAGAGTAGCGGGAGTAGCAGTCGAGCAGTACTTC. It specifies CASSPRRVAGVAVEQYF. This chain joins TRBV18 and TRBJ2-7, with 9 bases identical to TRBD2. CDR1 and CDR2 (germline): KGHSH, LQKENI. The CDR3 has 17 residues. Trimming removed 3 bases from V and 6 bases from J; junction bases left unmatched: 15.

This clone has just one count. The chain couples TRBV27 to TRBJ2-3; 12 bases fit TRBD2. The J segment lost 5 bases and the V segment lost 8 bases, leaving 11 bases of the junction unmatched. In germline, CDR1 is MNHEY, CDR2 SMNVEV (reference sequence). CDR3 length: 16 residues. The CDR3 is CASSILGGLAGDTQYF. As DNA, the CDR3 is TGTGCCAGCTCGATCCTGGGGGGACTAGCGGGAGATACGCAGTATTTT.

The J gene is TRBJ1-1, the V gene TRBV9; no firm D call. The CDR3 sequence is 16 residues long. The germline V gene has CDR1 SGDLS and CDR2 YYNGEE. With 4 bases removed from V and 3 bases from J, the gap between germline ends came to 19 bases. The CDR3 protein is CASSPPEGGRDTEAFF. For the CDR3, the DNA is TGTGCCAGCAGCCCACCCGAGGGCGGTAGGGACACTGAAGCTTTCTTT.